These 30 T cell receptor beta chains share one sample of origin, sequenced in a study of regulatory T cells in long-lasting Graves disease. Arm-PCR with iRepertoire HTBI primers amplified the CDR3 regions for these TCR beta libraries. TCRdb used MiXCR to reprocess the multiplex PCR reads, holding one entry per CDR3 protein. The sample has 400,000 to 500,000 distinct CDR3 sequences, 14% seen once. The time point is: newly diagnosed GD, antithyroid drugs for less than 3 months. RNA from PBMCs was the source of the TCR library. These same records also appear under a second study, on T cells in Graves' hyperthyroidism and ophthalmopathy.

This material consisted of peripheral blood mononuclear cells (PBMCs), taken at new diagnosis, from a patient treated with antithyroid drugs. The receptors were gathered from a woman in her 50s with Graves disease.

This clonotype was picked up many times. V usage is TRBV10-1 and J usage is TRBJ2-1; 9 nucleotides line up with TRBD2. Germline CDR1 and CDR2: WNHNN and SYGVQD (reference sequence). CDR3 length: 15 residues. Losses at the gene ends were 4 bases for V and 7 bases for J; bases not matched to a gene: 8. The CDR3 reads CASSASLAGSNEQFF. CDR3 nucleotides: TGCGCCAGCAGTGCGTCGCTAGCGGGATCGAATGAGCAGTTCTTC.

A few counts support this clonotype. V usage is TRBV28 and J usage is TRBJ1-5, with a possible D match to TRBD1 (6 bases). The CDR3 is 17 residues long. The ends were cut back, 5 bases at V and 0 bases at J, with 17 bases in the middle. The V gene's germline CDR1 is MDHEN and CDR2 SYDVKM. The CDR3 sequence is CASSHSGQSLSNQPQHF. The CDR3 bases are TGTGCCAGCAGTCACTCCGGACAGTCCCTTAGCAATCAGCCCCAGCATTTT.

The table lists this clonotype with many counts. This sequence joins TRBV3-1 and TRBJ2-1; TRBD2 matches at 8 bases. Germline CDR1 reads LGHDT; CDR2 reads YNNKEL (reference sequence). V lost 3 bases to trimming and J lost 0 bases; unmatched junction nucleotides: 7. The CDR3 contains 17 residues. The CDR3 protein is CASSHPRLALSYNEQFF. The CDR3 nucleotides read TGTGCCAGCAGCCATCCCCGACTAGCGCTCTCCTACAATGAGCAGTTCTTC.

Here the CDR3 reads CASSPVLWRPSTDTQYF. The CDR3 DNA reads as TGTGCCAGCTCACCTGTGCTCTGGCGGCCTAGCACAGATACGCAGTATTTT. The chain carries TRBV18 and TRBJ2-3; no clear D gene. Trimming shortened V by 3 bases and J by 0 bases, and 16 bases separated the two germline ends. The CDR3 extends over 17 amino acids. The germline gives CDR1 KGHSH, CDR2 LQKENI.

This sequence joins TRBV11-3 and TRBJ2-1; TRBD2 agrees at 7 bases. The CDR3 contains 15 residues. Germline-derived CDR1 and CDR2 are SGHNT and YENEEA. With 1 base clipped from V and 8 bases from J, the junction kept 8 bases outside the gene matches. The CDR3 coding sequence is TGTGCCAGCAGCTTAGGGGGGGAGGGAAGCGATGAGCAGTTCTTC. Its translation: CASSLGGEGSDEQFF.

The chain has TRBV7-9 and TRBJ1-2; D possibly corresponds to TRBD1 (5 bases). The germline V gene has CDR1 SEHNR and CDR2 FQNEAQ (reference sequence). The V end lost 2 bases, the J end lost 14 bases, and 18 bases lay between the germline ends. This CDR3 has 13 residues. CDR3 sequence (DNA): TGTGCCAGCAGCTTAAGGCAGGGTGGAAGGCGGACCTTC. As protein: CASSLRQGGRRTF.

This chain uses TRBV27 with TRBJ1-2; TRBD1 matches 7 bases. With V trimmed by 3 bases and J by 6 bases, 10 bases remained unmatched. The CDR3 runs to 15 residues. Germline CDR1 is MNHEY and CDR2 is SMNVEV (reference sequence). The CDR3 sequence: CASSFSTGFLDGYTF. CDR3 sequence (DNA): TGTGCCAGCAGTTTCTCGACAGGGTTTTTGGATGGCTACACCTTC.

This clonotype was observed at least ten times. The V call is TRBV12-3 or TRBV12-4, the J call TRBJ2-4; the D is unclear. V lost 1 base, J lost 1 base, and 2 bases lay in between. The CDR3 loop spans 13 amino acids. The CDR3 spells CASSLDAKNIQYF. In DNA form, the CDR3 reads TGTGCCAGCAGTTTAGATGCCAAAAACATTCAGTACTTC.

This clonotype has at least ten counts. V usage is TRBV7-9 and J usage is TRBJ2-7, with TRBD2 as a possible D gene (6 bases). Germline V gene lookup returns CDR1 SEHNR and CDR2 FQNEAQ (reference sequence). The CDR3 extends over 15 amino acids. With 2 bases removed from V and 6 bases from J, the gap between germline ends came to 17 bases. DNA for the CDR3: TGTGCCAGCAGCTTAAGGCGGGACCCACTGTGCGAGCAGTACTTC. Its protein product is CASSLRRDPLCEQYF.

This clonotype was seen repeatedly, ten times or more. The CDR3 protein is CASSQDRQTQYF. CDR3 DNA: TGTGCCAGCAGCCAAGATCGTCAGACCCAGTACTTC. J is TRBJ2-5 and V is TRBV3-1; D not resolved. This CDR3 is built from 12 residues. The germline V gene has CDR1 LGHDT and CDR2 YNNKEL (reference sequence). V lost 0 bases and J lost 6, with 5 bases in between.

This clonotype was detected only a few times. DNA for the CDR3: TGTGCCGGTCAGAAGGGACCGCAGGGAAAACTGTTTTTT. Its translation is CAGQKGPQGKLFF. This sequence joins TRBV6-2 or TRBV6-3 and TRBJ1-4; D perhaps matches TRBD1 (5 bases). The germline V gene has CDR1 MNHEY and CDR2 SVGEGT. The germline V and J ends were trimmed by 11 bases and 10 bases, with 20 bases remaining between them. CDR3 length: 13 residues.

This clonotype has ten or more counts. The rearrangement links TRBV4-1 to TRBJ1-5; possible D gene TRBD1, 5 bases. Trimming shortened V by 1 base and J by 1 base, and 5 bases separated the two germline ends. Germline CDR1 MGHRA, CDR2 YSYEKL. This CDR3 is 14 amino acids long. CDR3 residues: CASSQGDSNQPQHF. CDR3 DNA sequence: TGCGCCAGCAGCCAAGGGGACAGCAATCAGCCCCAGCATTTT.

The V and J genes are TRBV28 and TRBJ1-5; maybe TRBD1 (5 bases). The CDR3 is 13 amino acids. CDR1 and CDR2 (germline): MDHEN, SYDVKM. Trimming cost V 7 bases and J 5 bases, with 12 bases left between them. The CDR3 reads CASKVGGYQPQHF. The DNA of the CDR3 is TGTGCCAGCAAGGTGGGGGGTTATCAGCCCCAGCATTTT.

The genes are TRBV5-5 and TRBJ2-7; 10 nucleotides agree with TRBD1. CDR1 SGHKS and CDR2 YYEKEE come from the germline V gene (reference sequence). V was clipped by 1 base and J by 4 bases; unmatched bases: 11. The CDR3 is made up of 17 amino acids. The DNA for the CDR3 is TGTGCCAGCAGCTTGAACCGGGACAGGGGAAATTGGTACGAGCAGTACTTC. This sequence encodes CASSLNRDRGNWYEQYF.

As for this clonotype: With a much larger clone just one base away, this may be a read error. This chain joins TRBV11-2 and TRBJ2-7; TRBD2 agrees at 8 bases. Germline V gene data show CDR1 as SGHAT and CDR2 as FQNNGV. There are 15 residues in the CDR3. The CDR3 loop reads CASSYTAGASYEQHF. For the CDR3, the DNA is TGTGCCAGCAGCTACACAGCGGGAGCCTCCTACGAGCAGCACTTC.

This clonotype was picked up a small number of times. The V gene is TRBV18, the J gene TRBJ1-2; 7 bases fit TRBD1. Trimming at V came to 0 bases and at J to 4 bases, leaving 5 bases not matched to a gene. This CDR3 spans 15 amino acids. Germline CDR1 and CDR2: KGHSH and LQKENI. The CDR3 loop reads CASSPPKDRIYGYTF. The CDR3 bases are TGTGCCAGCTCACCACCGAAGGACAGGATCTATGGCTACACCTTC.

This clonotype was recorded many times. The chain couples TRBV7-8 to TRBJ2-3; possibly TRBD2 for D (6 bases). CDR1 is SGHVS, CDR2 FQNEAQ, per germline. This CDR3 spans 16 amino acids. The V end was cut by 5 bases, the J end by 1 base, with 16 bases between. CDR3 DNA sequence: TGTGCCAGCAGCACGCGACTAGTCTGGGGCACAGATACGCAGTATTTT. It translates to CASSTRLVWGTDTQYF.

This clonotype was picked up many times. The chain employs TRBV29-1 and TRBJ2-5; a possible D gene is TRBD1 (6 bases). The germline CDR1 and CDR2 sequences are SQVTM and ANQGSEA. The CDR3 is 13 amino acids. V lost 7 bases and J lost 2, with 14 bases in between. CDR3 sequence (DNA): TGCAGCGGGGGGCCTCACCAGCAAGAGACCCAGTACTTC. Translation gives CSGGPHQQETQYF.

This chain joins TRBV2 and TRBJ2-7, with D possibly TRBD2 on 6 matching bases. Trimming left V 8 bases short and J 2 bases short, with 28 bases between. The CDR3 runs 18 residues. In germline, CDR1 is SNHLY, CDR2 FYNNEI. The CDR3 loop reads CASSPVSSTSRSTYEQYF. Here the CDR3 DNA reads TGTGCCAGCTCACCGGTGTCTTCGACTAGTCGATCAACCTACGAGCAGTACTTC. The variable domain in full, completed from reference TRBV2 and TRBJ2-7, reads EPEVTQTPSHQVTQMGQEVILRCVPISNHLYFYWYRQILGQKVEFLVSFYNNEISEKSEIFDDQFSVERPDGSNFTLKIRSTKLEDSAMYFCASSPVSSTSRSTYEQYFGPGTRLTVT.

There are a few counts of this clonotype. The chain recombines TRBV5-1 with TRBJ2-5, with D possibly matching TRBD1 (7 bases). The germline gives CDR1 SGHRS, CDR2 YFSETQ. V was cut by 5 bases and J by 5 bases, with 16 bases left in between. There are 14 residues in the CDR3. The CDR3 DNA follows: TGCGCCAGCAGAAGGGGCGGGACAGCGGAGACCCAGTACTTC. As protein: CASRRGGTAETQYF.

The chain links TRBV18 to TRBJ2-3; TRBD1 matches 7 bases. Trimming took 1 base from V and 2 from J; bases not matched to a gene: 12. The germline V gene has CDR1 KGHSH and CDR2 LQKENI. The CDR3 sequence is 18 residues long. As DNA, the CDR3 is TGTGCCAGCTCACCACGTGAAGTGGACAGGATCAACACAGATACGCAGTATTTT. Its translation is CASSPREVDRINTDTQYF.

Only a few counts were recorded for this clonotype. This sequence joins TRBV7-9 and TRBJ1-2; D might be TRBD1 (5 bases). The germline gives CDR1 SEHNR, CDR2 FQNEAQ (reference sequence). The length of the CDR3 is 13 residues. Trimming cost V 6 bases and J 1 base, with 9 bases left between them. CDR3 sequence reads: CASRGGVNYGYTF. The CDR3 coding sequence is TGTGCCAGCAGGGGGGGGGTTAACTATGGCTACACCTTC.

The V gene is TRBV6-4, the J gene TRBJ2-1; D call uncertain. The germline V gene has CDR1 MRHNA and CDR2 SNTAGT. The CDR3 consists of 14 residues. V lost 2 bases and J lost 7, with 12 bases in between. CDR3 residues: CASSDGSETNEQFF. The CDR3 nucleotides read TGTGCCAGCAGTGACGGGTCGGAGACTAATGAGCAGTTCTTC.

The sample holds many counts of this clonotype. This rearrangement joins TRBV6-1 to TRBJ2-5; 7 bases match TRBD2. Germline-derived CDR1 and CDR2 are MNHNS and SASEGT. With 1 base clipped from V and 3 bases from J, the junction kept 5 bases outside the gene matches. There are 15 residues in the CDR3. CDR3 DNA: TGTGCCAGCAGTGAAGTACTAGCGCAAGAAGAGACCCAGTACTTC. Protein sequence: CASSEVLAQEETQYF.

This clonotype was found many times. The CDR3 loop reads CASSFVENTEAFF. DNA of the CDR3: TGTGCCAGCAGCTTTGTAGAGAACACTGAAGCTTTCTTT. This sequence joins TRBV7-9 and TRBJ1-1, with D unresolved. CDR3 size: 13 residues. V lost 3 bases and J 1 base, leaving 6 bases between the germline ends. From germline, CDR1 is SEHNR and CDR2 FQNEAQ (reference sequence).

The V and J genes are TRBV6-2 or TRBV6-3 and TRBJ2-4; D is perhaps TRBD2 (6 bases). Trimming shortened V by 5 bases and J by 6 bases, and 14 bases separated the two germline ends. Germline loops: CDR1 MNHEY, CDR2 SVGEGT. CDR3 size: 14 residues. The CDR3 loop is CASSAGTALNIQYF. The DNA of the CDR3 is TGTGCCAGCAGTGCTGGGACTGCCTTAAACATTCAGTACTTC.

Notes on this clonotype: An end of the junction differs from the germline gene, which may be a read error. This chain connects TRBV28 to TRBJ2-7; 10 bases are shared with TRBD2. In germline, CDR1 is MDHEN, CDR2 SYDVKM. This CDR3 has 15 amino acids. The CDR3 loop is CACSLASGSLYEQYF. As DNA, the CDR3 is TGTGCCTGCAGTTTAGCTAGCGGGAGTCTCTACGAGCAGTACTTC.

This clonotype showed up just a few times. V usage is TRBV6-1 and J usage is TRBJ2-6; weak D call: TRBD2 (7 bases). The V end was cut by 8 bases, the J end by 0 bases, with 11 bases between. The length of the CDR3 is 15 residues. CDR1 MNHNS and CDR2 SASEGT come from the germline V gene. CDR3 loop: CASRGGYSGANVLTF. CDR3 in DNA: TGTGCCAGCCGCGGGGGCTACTCTGGGGCCAACGTCCTGACTTTC.

As regards this clonotype: Given a much more abundant clone one base away, this may be a read error. The rearrangement uses TRBV6-1 and TRBJ2-7; no definite D call. Gene TRBJ2-1 matches the end of the DNA better, so the J call may be wrong. This CDR3 is 16 amino acids long. CDR1 is MNHNS, CDR2 SASEGT, per germline. This CDR3 is CASTEAFRGARRWQFF. As DNA, the CDR3 is TGTGCCAGCACTGAAGCATTCCGCGGAGCTCGTAGGTGGCAGTTCTTC.

This clonotype occurred a few times. The CDR3: CASSLPGTGEGANVLTF. The CDR3 DNA is TGTGCCAGCAGTTTACCCGGGACAGGGGAAGGGGCCAACGTCCTGACTTTC. The V and J genes are TRBV27 and TRBJ2-6; 10 bases agree with TRBD1. Germline V gene lookup returns CDR1 MNHEY and CDR2 SMNVEV (reference sequence). The CDR3 runs to 17 residues. The trim removed 2 bases at V and 4 bases at J, leaving 5 bases unmatched.